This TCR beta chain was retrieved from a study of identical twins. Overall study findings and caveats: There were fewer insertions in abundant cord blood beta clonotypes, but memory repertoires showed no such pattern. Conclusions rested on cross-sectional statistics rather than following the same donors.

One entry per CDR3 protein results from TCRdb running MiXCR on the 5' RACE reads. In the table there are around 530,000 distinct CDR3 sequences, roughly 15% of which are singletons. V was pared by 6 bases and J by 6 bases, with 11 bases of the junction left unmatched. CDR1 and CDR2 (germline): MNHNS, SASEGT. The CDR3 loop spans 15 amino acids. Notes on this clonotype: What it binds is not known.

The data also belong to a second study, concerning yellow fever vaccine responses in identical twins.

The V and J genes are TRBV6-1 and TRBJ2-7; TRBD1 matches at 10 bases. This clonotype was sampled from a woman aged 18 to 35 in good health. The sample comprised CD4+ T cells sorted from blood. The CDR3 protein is CASSRIDRGPSEQYF. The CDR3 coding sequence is TGTGCCAGCAGCCGTATAGACAGGGGGCCTTCCGAGCAGTACTTC.